Described below is a single T cell receptor (beta chain) sequence and its context. No antigen is known for it. The data belong to a study of cytomegalovirus exposure and HLA in healthy donors. Study observations and caveats: In a later analysis, a genetic analysis reported fewer productive-TCR N-insertions in an Asian-associated ancestry cluster than the cohort average. In an earlier analysis, in several hundred donors, most V segments appeared productive either ~90% or ~30% of the time. It was taken for granted in presence/absence analyses that sequencing depth across donors was roughly uniform.

Primers included in the PCR were 60 Vbeta and 13 Jbeta primers. Some clones are missing from TCRdb's copy, which holds only in-frame ones; the method was immunoSEQ multiplex PCR. Among about 110,000 clones listed, approximately 69% were seen once. This clonotype was sampled from a woman in her forties in good health and CMV-seropositive. The source material was PBMCs.

Here the CDR3 reads CASSPPVGGRSYNEQFF. As DNA, the CDR3 is TGTGCCAGTAGCCCTCCTGTTGGCGGGCGCTCCTACAATGAGCAGTTCTTC. V is TRBV19 and J is TRBJ2-1; tentative D call: TRBD2 (5 bases). The CDR3 covers 17 residues. Trimming shortened V by 6 bases and J by 0 bases, and 18 bases separated the two germline ends. CDR1 LNHDA and CDR2 SQIVND come from the germline V gene (reference sequence). Drawing the rest from reference TRBV19 and TRBJ2-1, the complete variable domain is DGGITQSPKYLFRKEGQNVTLSCEQNLNHDAMYWYRQDPGQGLRLIYYSQIVNDFQKGDIAEGYSVSREKKESFPLTVTSAQKNPTAFYLCASSPPVGGRSYNEQFFGPGTRLTVL.